This TCR beta chain was captured in a study of response to subunit inactivated influenza vaccine. Each CDR3 protein is one row after TCRdb ran MiXCR on the RT-PCR reads. This sample carries hundreds of thousands of distinct CDR3 sequences, less than 20% of them seen once, and the ten largest clones take under 13%. Note on this clonotype: Its target is unknown.

Study-level results: Only a handful of new T cells, the authors suggested, are recruited with each seasonal influenza vaccination.

V was trimmed by 5 bases and J by 4 bases, leaving 17 bases between them. Germline values: CDR1 DFQATT, CDR2 SNEGSKA (reference sequence). The length of the CDR3 is 14 residues. This specimen consisted of PBMCs from blood, obtained roughly 5 days after vaccination. This chain connects TRBV20-1 to TRBJ1-1; no definite D call. This clonotype was sampled from a man aged 45-60 years who received an inactivated influenza vaccine. The CDR3 DNA follows: TGCAGTGCTGACGGTGGGCGCCCGGGCACTGAAGCTTTCTTT. Translation: CSADGGRPGTEAFF.